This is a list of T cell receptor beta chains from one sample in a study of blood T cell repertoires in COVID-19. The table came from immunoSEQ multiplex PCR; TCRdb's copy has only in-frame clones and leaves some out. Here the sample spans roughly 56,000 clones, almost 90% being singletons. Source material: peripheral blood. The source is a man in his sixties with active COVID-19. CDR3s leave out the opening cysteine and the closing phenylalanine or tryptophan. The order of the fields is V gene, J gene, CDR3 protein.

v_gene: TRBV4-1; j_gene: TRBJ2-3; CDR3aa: ASSQEIGTDTQY
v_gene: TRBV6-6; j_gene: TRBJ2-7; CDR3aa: ASSYGASGGAEQY
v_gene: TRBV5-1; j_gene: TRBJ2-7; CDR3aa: ASSLGAGPSYEQY
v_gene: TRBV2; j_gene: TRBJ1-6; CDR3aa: ASSETGTINSPLH
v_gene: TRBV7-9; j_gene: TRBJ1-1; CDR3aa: ASSLTGGAQGTEAF
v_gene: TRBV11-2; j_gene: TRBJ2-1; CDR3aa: ASSLDLGLRAKIEQF
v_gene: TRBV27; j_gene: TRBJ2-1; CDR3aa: ASSRLGQKSNEQF
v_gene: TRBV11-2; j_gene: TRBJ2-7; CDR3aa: ASSRPTALYEQY
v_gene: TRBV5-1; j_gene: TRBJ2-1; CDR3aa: ASSDSGNNEQF
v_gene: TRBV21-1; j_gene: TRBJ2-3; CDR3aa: ASTQPAVPDTQY
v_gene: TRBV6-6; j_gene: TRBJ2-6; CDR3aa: ASSPGRRLFSGANVLT
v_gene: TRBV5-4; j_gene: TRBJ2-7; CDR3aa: ASSGGQGAYEQY
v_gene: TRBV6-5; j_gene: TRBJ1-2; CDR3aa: ASTAGFWVDGYT
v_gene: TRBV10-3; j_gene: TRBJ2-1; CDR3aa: ASGQGDAYNEQF
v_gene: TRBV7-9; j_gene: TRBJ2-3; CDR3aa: ASSFSEKGTQY
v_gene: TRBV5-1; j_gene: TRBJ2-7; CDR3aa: ASRHRMGGMDYEQY
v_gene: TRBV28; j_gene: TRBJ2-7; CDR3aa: ASNPDTSYEQY
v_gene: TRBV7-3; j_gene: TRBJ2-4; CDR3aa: ASSLKAREGIQY
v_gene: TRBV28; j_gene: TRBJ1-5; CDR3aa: ASSPLTFVSNQPQH
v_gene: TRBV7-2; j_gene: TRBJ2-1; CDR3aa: ASSPPPRASGSGNEQF
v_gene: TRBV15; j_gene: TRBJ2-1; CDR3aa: ATGLMGGSYNEQF
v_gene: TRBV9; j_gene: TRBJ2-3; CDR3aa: ASSVGNSGRVADTQY
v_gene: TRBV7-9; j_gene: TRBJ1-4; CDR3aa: ASSAEDRGNEKLF
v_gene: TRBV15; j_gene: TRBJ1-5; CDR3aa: ATSRREGYDQPQH
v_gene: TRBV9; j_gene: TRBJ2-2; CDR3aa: ASSVGGGADTGELF
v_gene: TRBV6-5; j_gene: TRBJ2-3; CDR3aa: ASSYSELVTDTQY
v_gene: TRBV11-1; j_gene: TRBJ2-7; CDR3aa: ASSLAGNGLARSYEQY
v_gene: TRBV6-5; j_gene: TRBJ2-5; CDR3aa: ASSSGRGETQY
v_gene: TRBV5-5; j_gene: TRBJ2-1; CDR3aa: ASSLAAGKGNEQF
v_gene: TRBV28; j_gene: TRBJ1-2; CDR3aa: AATLAVGGNGYT
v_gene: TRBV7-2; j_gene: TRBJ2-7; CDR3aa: ASSGGLSSYEQY
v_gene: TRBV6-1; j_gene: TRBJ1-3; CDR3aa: ASSEPLRTGDTIY
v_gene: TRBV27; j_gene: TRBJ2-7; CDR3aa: ASSSTLSYEQY
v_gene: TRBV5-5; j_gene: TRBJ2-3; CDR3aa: ASSSRQGTQY
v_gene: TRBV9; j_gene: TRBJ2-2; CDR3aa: ASSAGGANTGELF
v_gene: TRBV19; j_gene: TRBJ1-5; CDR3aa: ASSRVGTGTSNQPQH
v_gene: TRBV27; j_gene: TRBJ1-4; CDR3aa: ASAAREKLF
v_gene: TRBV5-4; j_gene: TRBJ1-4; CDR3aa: ASSLDSSGEKLF
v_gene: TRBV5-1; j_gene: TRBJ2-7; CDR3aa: ASSVRTGDSYEQY
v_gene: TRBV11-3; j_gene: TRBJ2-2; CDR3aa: ASSLDGDRVGNTGELF
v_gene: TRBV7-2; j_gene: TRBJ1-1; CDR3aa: ASSGPTQGASPLNTEAF
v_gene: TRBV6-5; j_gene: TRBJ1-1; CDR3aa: ASSYSANTEAF
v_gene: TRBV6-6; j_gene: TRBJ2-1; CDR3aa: ASSYSTGINEQF
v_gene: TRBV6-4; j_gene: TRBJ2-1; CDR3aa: ASRREGASDEQF